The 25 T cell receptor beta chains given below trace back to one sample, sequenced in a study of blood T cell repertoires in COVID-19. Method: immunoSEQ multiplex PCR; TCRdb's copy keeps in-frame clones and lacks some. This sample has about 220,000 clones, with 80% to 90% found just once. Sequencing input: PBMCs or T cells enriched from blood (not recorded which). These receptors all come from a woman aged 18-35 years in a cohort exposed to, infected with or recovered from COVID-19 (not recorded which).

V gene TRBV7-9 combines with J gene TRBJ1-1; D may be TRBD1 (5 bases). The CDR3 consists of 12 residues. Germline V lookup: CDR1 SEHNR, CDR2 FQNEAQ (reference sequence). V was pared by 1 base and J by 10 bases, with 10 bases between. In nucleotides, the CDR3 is TGTGCCAGCAGCTTAGAGGCCGGGGGAGCTTTCTTT. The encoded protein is CASSLEAGGAFF.

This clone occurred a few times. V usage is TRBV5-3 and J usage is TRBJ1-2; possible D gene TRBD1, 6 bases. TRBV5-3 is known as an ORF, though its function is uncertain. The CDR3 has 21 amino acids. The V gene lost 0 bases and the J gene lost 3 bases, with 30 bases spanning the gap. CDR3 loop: CARSLVWQGRGYMDPYYGYTF. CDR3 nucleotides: TGTGCCAGAAGCTTGGTGTGGCAGGGAAGGGGGTATATGGACCCATACTATGGCTACACCTTC.

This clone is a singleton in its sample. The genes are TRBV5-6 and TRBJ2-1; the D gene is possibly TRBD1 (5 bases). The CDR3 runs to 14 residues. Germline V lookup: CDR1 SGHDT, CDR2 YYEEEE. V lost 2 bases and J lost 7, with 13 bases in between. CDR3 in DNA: TGTGCCAGCAGCTTTATTGTCTCAGGGAATGAGCAGTTCTTC. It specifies CASSFIVSGNEQFF.

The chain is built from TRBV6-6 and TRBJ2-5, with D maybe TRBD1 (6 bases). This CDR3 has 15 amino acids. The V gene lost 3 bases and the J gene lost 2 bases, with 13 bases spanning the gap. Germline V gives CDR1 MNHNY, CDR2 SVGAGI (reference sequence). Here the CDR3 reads CASSYLGTGQETQYF. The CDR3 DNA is TGTGCCAGCAGTTATTTGGGCACAGGGCAAGAGACCCAGTACTTC.

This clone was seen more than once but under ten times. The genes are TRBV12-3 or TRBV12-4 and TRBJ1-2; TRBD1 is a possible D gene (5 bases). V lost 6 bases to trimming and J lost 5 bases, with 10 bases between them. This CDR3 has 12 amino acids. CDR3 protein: CASRRGLYGYTF. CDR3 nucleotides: TGTGCCAGCAGGCGGGGCCTATATGGCTACACCTTC.

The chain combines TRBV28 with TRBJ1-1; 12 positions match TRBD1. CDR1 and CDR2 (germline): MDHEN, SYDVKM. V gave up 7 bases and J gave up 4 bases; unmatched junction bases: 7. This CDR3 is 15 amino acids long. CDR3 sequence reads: CASTRGTGGPTEAFF. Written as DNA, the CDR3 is TGTGCCAGCACTCGGGGGACAGGGGGCCCCACTGAAGCTTTCTTT.

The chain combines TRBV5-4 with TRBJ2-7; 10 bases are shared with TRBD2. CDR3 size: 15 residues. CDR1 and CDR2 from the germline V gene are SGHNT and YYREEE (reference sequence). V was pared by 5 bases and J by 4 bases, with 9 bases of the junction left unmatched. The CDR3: CASSTSSGSGYEQYF. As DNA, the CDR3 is TGTGCCAGCAGTACTTCTAGCGGGAGTGGTTACGAGCAGTACTTC.

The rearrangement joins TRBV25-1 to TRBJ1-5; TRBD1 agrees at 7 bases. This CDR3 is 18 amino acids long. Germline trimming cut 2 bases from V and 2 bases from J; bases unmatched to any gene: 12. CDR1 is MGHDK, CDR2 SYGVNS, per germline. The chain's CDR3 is CASSEGGSAGQGNQPQHF. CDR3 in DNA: TGTGCCAGCAGTGAAGGGGGCTCCGCAGGACAGGGCAATCAGCCCCAGCATTTT.

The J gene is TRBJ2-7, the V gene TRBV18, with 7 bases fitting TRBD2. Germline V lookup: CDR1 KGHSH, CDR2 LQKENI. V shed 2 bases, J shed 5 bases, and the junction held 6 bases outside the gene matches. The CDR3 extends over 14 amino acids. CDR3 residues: CASSPRVTSNEQYF. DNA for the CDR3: TGTGCCAGCTCACCAAGGGTGACTAGCAACGAGCAGTACTTC.

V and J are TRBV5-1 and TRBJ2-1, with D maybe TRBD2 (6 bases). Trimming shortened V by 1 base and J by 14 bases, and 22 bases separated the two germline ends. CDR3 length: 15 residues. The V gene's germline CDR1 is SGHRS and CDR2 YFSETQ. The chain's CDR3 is CASSLSVASDGPEFF. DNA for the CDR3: TGCGCCAGCAGCTTGTCAGTGGCTAGCGACGGTCCCGAGTTCTTC.

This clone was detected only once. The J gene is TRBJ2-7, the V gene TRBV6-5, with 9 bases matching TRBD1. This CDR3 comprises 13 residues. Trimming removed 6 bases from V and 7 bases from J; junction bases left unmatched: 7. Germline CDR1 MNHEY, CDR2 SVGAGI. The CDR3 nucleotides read TGTGCCAGCAGACGGGACAGGGAGGGGGAGCAGTACTTC. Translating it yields CASRRDREGEQYF.

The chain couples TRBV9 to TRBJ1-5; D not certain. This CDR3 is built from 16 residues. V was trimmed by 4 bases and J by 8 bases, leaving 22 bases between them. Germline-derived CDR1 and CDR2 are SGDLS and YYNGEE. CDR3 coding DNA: TGTGCCAGCAGCACCTCAACCGGGGAAAATAGTGAGCCCCAGCATTTT. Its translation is CASSTSTGENSEPQHF.

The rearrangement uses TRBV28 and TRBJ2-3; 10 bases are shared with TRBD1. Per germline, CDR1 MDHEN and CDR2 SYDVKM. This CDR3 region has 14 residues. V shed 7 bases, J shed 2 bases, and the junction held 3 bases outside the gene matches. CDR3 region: CASTGTGVTDTQYF. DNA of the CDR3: TGTGCCAGCACCGGGACAGGGGTCACAGATACGCAGTATTTT.

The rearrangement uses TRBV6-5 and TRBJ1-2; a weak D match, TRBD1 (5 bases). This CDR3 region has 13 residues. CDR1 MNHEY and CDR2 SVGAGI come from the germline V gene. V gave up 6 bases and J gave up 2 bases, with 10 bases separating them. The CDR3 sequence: CASSKAGNYGYTF. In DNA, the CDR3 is TGTGCCAGCAGCAAGGCAGGGAACTATGGCTACACCTTC.

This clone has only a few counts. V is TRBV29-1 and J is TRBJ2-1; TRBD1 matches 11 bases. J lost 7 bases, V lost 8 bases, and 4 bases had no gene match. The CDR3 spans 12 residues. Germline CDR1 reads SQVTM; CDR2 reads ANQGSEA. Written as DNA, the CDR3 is TGCAGCATGGGACAGGGGGGAAATGAGCAGTTCTTC. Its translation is CSMGQGGNEQFF.

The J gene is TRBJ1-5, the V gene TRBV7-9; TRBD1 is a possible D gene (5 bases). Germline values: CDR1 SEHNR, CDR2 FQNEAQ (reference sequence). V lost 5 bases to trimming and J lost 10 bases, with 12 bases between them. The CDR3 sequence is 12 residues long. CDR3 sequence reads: CASSRGVGPQHF. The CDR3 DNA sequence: TGTGCCAGCAGCCGGGGGGTGGGACCCCAGCATTTT.

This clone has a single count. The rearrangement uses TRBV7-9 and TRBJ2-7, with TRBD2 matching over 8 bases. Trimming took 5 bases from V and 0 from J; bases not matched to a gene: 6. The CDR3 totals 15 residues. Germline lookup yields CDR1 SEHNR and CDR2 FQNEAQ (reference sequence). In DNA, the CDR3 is TGTGCCAGCAGCGGGCTAGCGGGTTTCTCCTACGAGCAGTACTTC. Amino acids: CASSGLAGFSYEQYF.

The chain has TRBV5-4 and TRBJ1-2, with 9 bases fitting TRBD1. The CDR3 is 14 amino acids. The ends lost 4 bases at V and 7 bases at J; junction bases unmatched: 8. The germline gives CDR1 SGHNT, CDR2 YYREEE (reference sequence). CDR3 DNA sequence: TGTGCCAGCAGCCCCGGGACAGGGCATCGTGGCTACACCTTC. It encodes CASSPGTGHRGYTF.

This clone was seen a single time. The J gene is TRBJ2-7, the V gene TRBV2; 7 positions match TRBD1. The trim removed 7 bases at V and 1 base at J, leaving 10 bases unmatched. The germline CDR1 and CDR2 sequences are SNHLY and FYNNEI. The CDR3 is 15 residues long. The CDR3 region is CASTEPDRESYEQYF. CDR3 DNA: TGTGCCAGCACCGAACCTGACAGGGAATCCTACGAGCAGTACTTC.

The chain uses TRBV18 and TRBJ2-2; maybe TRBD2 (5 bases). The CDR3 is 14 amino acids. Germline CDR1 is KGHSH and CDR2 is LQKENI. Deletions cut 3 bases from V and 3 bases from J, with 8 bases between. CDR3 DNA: TGTGCCAGCTCACCCCGGGGAGACACCGGGGAGCTGTTTTTT. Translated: CASSPRGDTGELFF.

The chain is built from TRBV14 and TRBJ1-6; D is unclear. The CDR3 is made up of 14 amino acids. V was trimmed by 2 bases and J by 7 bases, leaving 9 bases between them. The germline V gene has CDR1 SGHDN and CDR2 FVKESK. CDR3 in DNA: TGTGCCAGCAGCCAATTGGGCTTCAATTCACCCCTCCACTTT. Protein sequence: CASSQLGFNSPLHF.

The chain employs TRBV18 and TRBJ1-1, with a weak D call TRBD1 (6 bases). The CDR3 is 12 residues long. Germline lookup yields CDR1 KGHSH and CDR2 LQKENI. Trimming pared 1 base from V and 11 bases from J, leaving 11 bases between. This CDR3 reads CASSPRGLGAFF. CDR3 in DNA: TGTGCCAGCTCACCACGGGGGCTCGGGGCTTTCTTT.

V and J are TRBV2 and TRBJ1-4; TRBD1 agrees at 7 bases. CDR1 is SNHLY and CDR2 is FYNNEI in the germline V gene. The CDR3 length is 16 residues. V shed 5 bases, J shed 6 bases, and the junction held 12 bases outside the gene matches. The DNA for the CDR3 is TGTGCCAGCAGTAGGATAGGGGGCCCGAGAGATGAAAAACTGTTTTTT. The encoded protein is CASSRIGGPRDEKLFF.

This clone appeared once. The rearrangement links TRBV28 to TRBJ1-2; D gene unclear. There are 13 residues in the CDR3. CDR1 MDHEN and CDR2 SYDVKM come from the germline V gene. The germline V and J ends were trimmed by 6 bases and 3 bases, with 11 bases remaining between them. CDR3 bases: TGTGCCAGCAGGGGCTGGGGAGACTATGGCTACACCTTC. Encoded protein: CASRGWGDYGYTF.

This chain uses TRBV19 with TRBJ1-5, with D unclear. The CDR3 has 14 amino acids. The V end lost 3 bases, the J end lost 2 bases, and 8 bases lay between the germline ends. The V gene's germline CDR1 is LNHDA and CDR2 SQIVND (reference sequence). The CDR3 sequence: CASSIFEGNQPQHF. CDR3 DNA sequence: TGTGCCAGTAGTATTTTTGAGGGCAATCAGCCCCAGCATTTT.